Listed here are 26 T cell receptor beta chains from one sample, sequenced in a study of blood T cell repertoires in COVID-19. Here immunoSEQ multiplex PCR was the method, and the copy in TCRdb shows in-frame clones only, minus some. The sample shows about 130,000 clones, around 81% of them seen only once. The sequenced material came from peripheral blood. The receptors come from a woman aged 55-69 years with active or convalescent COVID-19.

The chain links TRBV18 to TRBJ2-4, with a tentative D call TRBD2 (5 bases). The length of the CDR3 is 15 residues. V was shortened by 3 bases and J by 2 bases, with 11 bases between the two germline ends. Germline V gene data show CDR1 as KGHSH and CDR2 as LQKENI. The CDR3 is CASSPGSGTKNIQYF. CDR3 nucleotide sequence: TGTGCCAGCTCACCCGGATCGGGGACCAAAAACATTCAGTACTTC. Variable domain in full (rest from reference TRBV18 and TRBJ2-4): NAGVMQNPRHLVRRRGQEARLRCSPMKGHSHVYWYRQLPEEGLKFMVYLQKENIIDESGMPKERFSAEFPKEGPSILRIQQVVRGDSAAYFCASSPGSGTKNIQYFGAGTRLSVL.

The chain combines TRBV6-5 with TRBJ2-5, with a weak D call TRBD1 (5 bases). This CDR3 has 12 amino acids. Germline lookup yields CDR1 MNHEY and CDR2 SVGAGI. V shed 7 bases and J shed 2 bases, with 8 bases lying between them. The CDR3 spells CASTRAQETQYF. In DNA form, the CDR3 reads TGTGCCAGCACCAGGGCGCAAGAGACCCAGTACTTC.

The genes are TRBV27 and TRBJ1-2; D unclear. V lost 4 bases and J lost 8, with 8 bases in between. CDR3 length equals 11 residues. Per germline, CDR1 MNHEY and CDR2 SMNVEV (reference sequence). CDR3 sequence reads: CASSSGRGYTF. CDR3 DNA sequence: TGTGCCAGCAGTTCAGGAAGGGGCTACACCTTC.

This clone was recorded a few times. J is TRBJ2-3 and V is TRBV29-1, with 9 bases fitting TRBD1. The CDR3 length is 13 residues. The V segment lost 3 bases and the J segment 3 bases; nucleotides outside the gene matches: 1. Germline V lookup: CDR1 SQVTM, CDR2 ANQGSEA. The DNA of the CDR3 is TGCAGCGTTGACGGACAGGGGACAGATACGCAGTATTTT. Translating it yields CSVDGQGTDTQYF.

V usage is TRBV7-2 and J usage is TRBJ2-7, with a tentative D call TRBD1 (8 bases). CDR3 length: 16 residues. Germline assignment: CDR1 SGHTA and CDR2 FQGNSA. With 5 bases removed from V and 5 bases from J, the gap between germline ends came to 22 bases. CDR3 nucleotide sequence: TGTGCCAGCAGCCCAATACTTAACAGGGGGGGAAACGAGCAGTACTTC. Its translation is CASSPILNRGGNEQYF.

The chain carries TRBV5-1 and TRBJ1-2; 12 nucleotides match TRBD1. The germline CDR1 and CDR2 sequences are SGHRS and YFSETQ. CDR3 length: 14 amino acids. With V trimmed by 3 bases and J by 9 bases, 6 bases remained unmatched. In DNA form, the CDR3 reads TGCGCCAGCAGCTCCGGGACAGGGGGCTCGCGCTACACCTTC. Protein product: CASSSGTGGSRYTF.

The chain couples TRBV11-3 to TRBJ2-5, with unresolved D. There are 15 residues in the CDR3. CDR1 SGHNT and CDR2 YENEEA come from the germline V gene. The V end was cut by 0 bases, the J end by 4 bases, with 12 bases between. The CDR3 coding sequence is TGTGCCAGCAGCTTAGATTTCAACCCGGGAGAGACCCAGTACTTC. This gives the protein CASSLDFNPGETQYF.

The DNA of the CDR3 is TGTGCCAGCAGCTTACAGGCGACCTCCTACGAGCAGTACTTC. This translates into CASSLQATSYEQYF. The chain links TRBV7-2 to TRBJ2-7; D remains unclear. The CDR3 totals 14 residues. V lost 2 bases and J 0 bases, leaving 8 bases between the germline ends. Germline CDR1 SGHTA, CDR2 FQGNSA. The entire variable domain, with the rest obtained from reference TRBV7-2 and TRBJ2-7, is as follows: GAGVSQSPSNKVTEKGKDVELRCDPISGHTALYWYRQSLGQGLEFLIYFQGNSAPDKSGLPSDRFSAERTGGSVSTLTIQRTQQEDSAVYLCASSLQATSYEQYFGPGTRLTVT.

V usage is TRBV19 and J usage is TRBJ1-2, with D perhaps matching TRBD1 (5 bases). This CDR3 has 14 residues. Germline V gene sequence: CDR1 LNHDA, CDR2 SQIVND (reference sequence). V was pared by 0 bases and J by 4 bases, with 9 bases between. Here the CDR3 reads CASSIERQIYGYTF. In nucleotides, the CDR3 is TGTGCCAGTAGTATAGAAAGACAGATCTATGGCTACACCTTC.

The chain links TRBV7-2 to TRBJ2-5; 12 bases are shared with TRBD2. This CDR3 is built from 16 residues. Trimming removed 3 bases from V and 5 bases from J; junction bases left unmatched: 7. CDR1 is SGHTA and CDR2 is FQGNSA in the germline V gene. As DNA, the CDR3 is TGTGCCAGCAGCTTCAGCTGGACTAGCGGGGCTGAGACCCAGTACTTC. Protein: CASSFSWTSGAETQYF.

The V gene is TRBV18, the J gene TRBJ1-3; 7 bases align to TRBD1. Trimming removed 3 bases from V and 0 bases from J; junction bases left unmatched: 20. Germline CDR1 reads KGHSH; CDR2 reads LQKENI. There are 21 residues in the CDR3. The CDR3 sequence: CASSPTSYLDRAGFSGNTIYF. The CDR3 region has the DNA TGTGCCAGCTCACCGACATCATACTTAGACAGGGCTGGATTCTCTGGAAACACCATATATTTT.

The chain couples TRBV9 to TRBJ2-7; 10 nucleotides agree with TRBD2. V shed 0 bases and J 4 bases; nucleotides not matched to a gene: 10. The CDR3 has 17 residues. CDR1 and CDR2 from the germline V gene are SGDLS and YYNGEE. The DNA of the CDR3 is TGTGCCAGCAGCGTAGCGGGGACGTCTAGCGGGAGTTACGAGCAGTACTTC. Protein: CASSVAGTSSGSYEQYF.

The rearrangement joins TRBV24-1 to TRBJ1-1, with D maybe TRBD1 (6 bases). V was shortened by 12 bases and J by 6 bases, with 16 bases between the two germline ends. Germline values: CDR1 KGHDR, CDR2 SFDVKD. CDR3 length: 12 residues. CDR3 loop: CAPNRGGPEAFF. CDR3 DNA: TGTGCCCCCAATAGGGGGGGTCCTGAAGCTTTCTTT.

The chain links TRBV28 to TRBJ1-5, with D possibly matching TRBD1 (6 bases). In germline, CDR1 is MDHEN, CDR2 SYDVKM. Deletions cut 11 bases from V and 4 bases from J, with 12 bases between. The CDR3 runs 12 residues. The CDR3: CAWGGGNQPQHF. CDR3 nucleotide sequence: TGTGCCTGGGGGGGCGGGAATCAGCCCCAGCATTTT.

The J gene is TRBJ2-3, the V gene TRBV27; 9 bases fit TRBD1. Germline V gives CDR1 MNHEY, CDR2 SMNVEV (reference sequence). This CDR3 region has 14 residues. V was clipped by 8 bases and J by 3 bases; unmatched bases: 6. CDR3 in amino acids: CASLSTGGTDTQYF. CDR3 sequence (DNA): TGTGCCAGCCTTTCGACAGGGGGAACAGATACGCAGTATTTT.

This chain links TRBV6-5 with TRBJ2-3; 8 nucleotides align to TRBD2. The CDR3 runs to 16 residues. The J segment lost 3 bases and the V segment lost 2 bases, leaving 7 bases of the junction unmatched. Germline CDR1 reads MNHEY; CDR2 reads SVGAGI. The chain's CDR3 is CASSYAGTSKTDTQYF. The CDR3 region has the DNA TGTGCCAGCAGTTACGCCGGGACTAGTAAGACAGATACGCAGTATTTT.

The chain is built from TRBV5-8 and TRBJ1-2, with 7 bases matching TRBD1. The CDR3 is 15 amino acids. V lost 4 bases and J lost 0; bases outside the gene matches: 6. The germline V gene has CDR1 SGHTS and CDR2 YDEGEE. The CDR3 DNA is TGTGCCAGCAGCAGACCGGGACAGTCTAACTATGGCTACACCTTC. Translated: CASSRPGQSNYGYTF.

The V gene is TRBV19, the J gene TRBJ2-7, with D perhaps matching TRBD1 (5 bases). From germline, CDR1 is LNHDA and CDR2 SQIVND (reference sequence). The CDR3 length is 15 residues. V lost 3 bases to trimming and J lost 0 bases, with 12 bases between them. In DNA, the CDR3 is TGTGCCAGTAGTATCCTTACGGACACCTCCTACGAGCAGTACTTC. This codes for CASSILTDTSYEQYF.

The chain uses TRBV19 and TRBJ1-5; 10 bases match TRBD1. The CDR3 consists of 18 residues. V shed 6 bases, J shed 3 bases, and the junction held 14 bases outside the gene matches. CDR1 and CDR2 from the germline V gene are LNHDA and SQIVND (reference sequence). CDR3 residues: CASRPTGGLPSLNQPQHF. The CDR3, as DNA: TGTGCCAGTAGACCGACAGGGGGCCTTCCCTCCCTCAATCAGCCCCAGCATTTT. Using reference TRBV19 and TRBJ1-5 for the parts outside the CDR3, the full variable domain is DGGITQSPKYLFRKEGQNVTLSCEQNLNHDAMYWYRQDPGQGLRLIYYSQIVNDFQKGDIAEGYSVSREKKESFPLTVTSAQKNPTAFYLCASRPTGGLPSLNQPQHFGDGTRLSIL.

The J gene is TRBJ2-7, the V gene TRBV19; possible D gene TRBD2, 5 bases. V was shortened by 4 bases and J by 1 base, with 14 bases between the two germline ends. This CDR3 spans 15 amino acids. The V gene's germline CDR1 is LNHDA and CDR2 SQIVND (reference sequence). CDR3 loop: CASSSGPQPSYEQYF. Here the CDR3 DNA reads TGTGCCAGTAGTAGCGGGCCCCAACCTTCCTACGAGCAGTACTTC.

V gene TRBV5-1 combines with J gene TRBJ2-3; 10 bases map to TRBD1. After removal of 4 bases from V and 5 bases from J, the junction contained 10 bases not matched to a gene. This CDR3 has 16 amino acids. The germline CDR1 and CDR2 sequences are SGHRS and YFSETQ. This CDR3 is CASSPGGTGVEDTQYF. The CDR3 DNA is TGCGCCAGCAGCCCGGGGGGGACAGGGGTTGAAGATACGCAGTATTTT.

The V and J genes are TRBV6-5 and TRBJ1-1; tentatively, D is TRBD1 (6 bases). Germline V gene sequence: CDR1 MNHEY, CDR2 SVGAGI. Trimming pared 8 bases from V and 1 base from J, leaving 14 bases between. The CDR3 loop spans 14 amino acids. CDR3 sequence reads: CASRGTPQNTEAFF. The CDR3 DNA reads TGTGCCAGCCGAGGGACACCCCAGAACACTGAAGCTTTCTTT.

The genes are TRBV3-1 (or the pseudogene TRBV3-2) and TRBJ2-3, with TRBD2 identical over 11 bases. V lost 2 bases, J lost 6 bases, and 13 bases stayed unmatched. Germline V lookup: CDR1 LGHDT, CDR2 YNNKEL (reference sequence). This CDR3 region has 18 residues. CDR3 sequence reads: CASSQRLAGGPTGDTQYF. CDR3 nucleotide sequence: TGTGCCAGCAGCCAAAGGCTAGCGGGGGGCCCGACCGGGGATACGCAGTATTTT.

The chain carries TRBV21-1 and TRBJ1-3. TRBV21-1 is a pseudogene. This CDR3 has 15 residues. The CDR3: CASSKGLSSGNTIYF. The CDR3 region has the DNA TGTGCCAGCAGCAAAGGACTTAGCTCTGGAAACACCATATATTTT.

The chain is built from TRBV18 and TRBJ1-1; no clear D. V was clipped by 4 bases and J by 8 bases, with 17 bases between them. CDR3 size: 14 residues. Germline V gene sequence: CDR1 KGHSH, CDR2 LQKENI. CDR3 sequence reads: CASSQPTQEGEAFF. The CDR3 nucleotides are TGTGCCAGCTCACAACCGACCCAGGAGGGAGAAGCTTTCTTT. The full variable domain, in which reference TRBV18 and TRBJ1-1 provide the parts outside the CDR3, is NAGVMQNPRHLVRRRGQEARLRCSPMKGHSHVYWYRQLPEEGLKFMVYLQKENIIDESGMPKERFSAEFPKEGPSILRIQQVVRGDSAAYFCASSQPTQEGEAFFGQGTRLTVV.

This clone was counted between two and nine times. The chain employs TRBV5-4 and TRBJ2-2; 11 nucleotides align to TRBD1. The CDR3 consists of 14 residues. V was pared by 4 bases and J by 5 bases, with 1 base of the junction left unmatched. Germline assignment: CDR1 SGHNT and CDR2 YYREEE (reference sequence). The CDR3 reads CASSRDRGTGELFF. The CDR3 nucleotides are TGTGCCAGCAGCCGGGACAGGGGGACCGGGGAGCTGTTTTTT.